Listed below are T cell receptor beta chains from one sample, sequenced in a study of PD-1 blockade in classical Hodgkin lymphoma. Generated by immunoSEQ multiplex PCR, the TCRdb table keeps only in-frame clones and is missing some. The sample has 90,000 to 130,000 clones, about 88% seen once. The sequenced sample was peripheral blood mononuclear cells (PBMCs), obtained before the second cycle of nivolumab. The receptors stem from a human donor with classical Hodgkin lymphoma. The CDR3 runs from the conserved cysteine through the conserved F or W. The order of the fields is V gene, D gene, clone size, J gene, CDR3 protein, CDR3 DNA. D genes are given only for firm matches. Size tells how often a clone was seen (once, few, many) or the class of an expanded clone, and some rows leave it out.

TRBV7-8	NA	few	TRBJ1-2	CASSLTQFYGYTF	TGTGCCAGCAGCTTAACACAGTTTTATGGCTACACCTTC
TRBV5-1	NA	NA	TRBJ1-1	CASSLGPVMNTEAFF	TGCGCCAGCAGCTTGGGGCCAGTCATGAACACTGAAGCTTTCTTT
TRBV29-1	TRBD2	NA	TRBJ2-7	CSVGVSGTYEQYF	TGCAGCGTTGGGGTTAGCGGGACCTACGAGCAGTACTTC
TRBV19	TRBD1	NA	TRBJ2-7	CASSILGTGAYEQYF	TGCGCCAGTAGTATACTGGGGACAGGGGCCTACGAGCAGTACTTC
TRBV21-1	NA	NA	TRBJ1-5	CAEARLPRAPNQPQHF	TGTGCCGAGGCAAGGCTGCCCCGGGCTCCAAATCAGCCCCAGCATTTT
TRBV5-1	NA	NA	TRBJ2-5	CASSAGGSRGEQYF	TGCGCCAGCAGCGCGGGAGGCAGCAGGGGGGAGCAGTACTTC
TRBV7-9	TRBD1	NA	TRBJ1-4	CASSPGDRPNEKLFF	TGCGCCAGCAGTCCCGGGGACAGACCTAATGAAAAACTGTTTTTT
TRBV2	NA	few	TRBJ2-1	CASRADGNNEQFF	TGTGCCAGCAGGGCGGACGGGAACAATGAGCAGTTCTTC
TRBV10-2	TRBD1	NA	TRBJ2-7	CASSERTGASYEQYF	TGCGCCAGCAGTGAACGGACAGGGGCGTCCTACGAGCAGTACTTC
TRBV5-4	TRBD2	NA	TRBJ2-7	CASSLAFGSGVTYEQYF	TGTGCCAGCAGCTTGGCTTTTGGTAGCGGGGTAACCTACGAGCAGTACTTC